This T cell receptor (beta chain) was recorded in a study of cytomegalovirus exposure and HLA in healthy donors. The PCR employed 60 Vbeta primers together with 13 Jbeta primers. Assay used: immunoSEQ multiplex PCR; TCRdb lists only in-frame clones, some missing. Found here are 150,000 or so clones, about 80% of them singletons; the top ten hold 4%. This clone was seen a handful of times. Distinct nucleotide sequences in the sample also encode this CDR3. With 8 bases clipped from V and 3 bases from J, the junction kept 2 bases outside the gene matches. Germline V lookup: CDR1 MNHEY, CDR2 SVGAGI. The CDR3 sequence is 12 residues long.

The chain couples TRBV6-5 to TRBJ2-7, with TRBD1 matching 9 bases. Sequenced material: PBMCs. The receptor's source is a woman aged 40 to 55 in good health and CMV-seronegative. The CDR3 nucleotides are TGTGCCAGCCGGGACAGGGTCTACGAGCAGTACTTC. It specifies CASRDRVYEQYF.